The entry that follows covers one T cell receptor (beta chain) sequence. The sample comes from a study of blood T cell repertoires in COVID-19. Study-wide background: Researchers got acute and convalescent COVID-19 samples from the United States, Italy and Spain. The cDNA or gDNA used as material had been derived from T cells, B-cell-depleted T cells, or PBMCs.

In the original analysis: Estimation of nucleated cell counts relied on the amplification of reference gene primers. Sequencing used immunoSEQ multiplex PCR; TCRdb keeps in-frame clones, though not all of them. From that table come the V and J calls and clone size; the DNA was used to work out D and trimming. The sample has 200,000 to 300,000 clones; 88% are singletons. Per the germline V gene, CDR1 is LNHDA and CDR2 is SQIVND (reference sequence). V was shortened by 2 bases and J by 1 base, with 11 bases between the two germline ends. This CDR3 has 15 amino acids. The material sequenced was peripheral blood. This receptor was taken from a man in his sixties who had recovered from COVID-19. V is TRBV19 and J is TRBJ2-5; TRBD2 is a possible D gene (6 bases). CDR3 sequence: CASSIPGLSQETQYF. CDR3 DNA: TGTGCCAGTAGTATACCGGGACTGAGCCAAGAGACCCAGTACTTC.